A selection of T cell receptor beta chains follows, all from one sample in a study of tumor-infiltrating lymphocytes in primary liver carcinoma. MiXCR, applied by TCRdb to the multiplex PCR reads, yields one record per CDR3 protein. The sample gives tens of thousands of distinct CDR3 sequences, about 73% of which show up once; over 25% is in the top ten. Sequencing was carried out using liver tumor tissue from sampling region 3. The receptors shown here come from a man aged 35 to 55 with primary liver carcinoma and hepatitis B virus infection. Both conserved end residues are part of each CDR3. The D gene is left open where the match is weak. Rows may omit the clone size; those that give it use once, few, many or a size class.

NA,TRBV6-1,TRBJ2-3,NA,TGTACCAACAGTGTGCGACGGGGACCTGCTGAAGATACGCAGTATTTT,CTNSVRRGPAEDTQYF
NA,TRBV20-1,TRBJ2-1,many,TGCAGTGCTGCTACCGGGACTTCGGTCAATGAGCAGTTCTTC,CSAATGTSVNEQFF
NA,TRBV6-6,TRBJ2-3,many,TGTGCCAGCAGTTACTCGAGACAGGGCACAGATACGCAGTATTTT,CASSYSRQGTDTQYF
NA,TRBV5-5,TRBJ1-1,NA,TGTGACAGCAGCTTGCGGGGCGTGGTGAACACTGAAGCTTTCTTT,CDSSLRGVVNTEAFF
TRBD1,TRBV6-5,TRBJ1-1,NA,TGTGCCAGCAGAGCGACAGGGACGAACACTGAAGCTTTCTTT,CASRATGTNTEAFF
NA,TRBV29-1,TRBJ2-3,NA,NA,CSVAWAGGIRDTQYF
TRBD2,TRBV4-1,TRBJ2-1,NA,TGCGCCAGCAGCCAATCCGGGACTAGCCGTGACATTGAGCAGTCCTTC,CASSQSGTSRDIEQSF
NA,TRBV14,TRBJ2-7,NA,TGTGCCAGCAGCCGGACTCCCGCAAACTACGAGCAGAGCTTC,CASSRTPANYEQSF
TRBD1,TRBV4-1,TRBJ2-7,NA,TGCGCCGGCAGCCCACGAGGCGGGCAGGGGGCCTACGAGCAGTACTTC,CAGSPRGGQGAYEQYF
NA,TRBV4-1,TRBJ1-4,NA,TGCGCCAGCAGCCATGAAGGTGTAAAACTGTTTTTT,CASSHEGVKLFF
NA,TRBV11-2,TRBJ2-7,NA,TGTGCCAGCAGTTTAGTTGACACTGCCTACGAGCAGTACTTC,CASSLVDTAYEQYF
NA,TRBV7-9,TRBJ2-7,NA,TGTGCCAGCAGCTCACCCGGGACATGGTTCGAACAGTACTTC,CASSSPGTWFEQYF
TRBD1,TRBV28,TRBJ1-2,NA,TGTGCCAACAGGAACCTGGGACAGGGGAGCGGCTACACCTTC,CANRNLGQGSGYTF
TRBD1,TRBV12-3/TRBV12-4,TRBJ1-2,NA,TGTGCCAGCAGCTGGAGACAGGGGGTCGGTGGCTACACCTTC,CASSWRQGVGGYTF
NA,TRBV4-1,TRBJ1-4,many,TGCGCCAGCAGCCAAGTCCCCGGGGAAACTAATGAAAAACTGTTTTTT,CASSQVPGETNEKLFF
NA,TRBV11-2,TRBJ1-4,NA,TGTACCAGCAACCTAGAGGTTGGGGACGAAAAACTGTTTTTT,CTSNLEVGDEKLFF
TRBD2,TRBV11-2,TRBJ2-3,NA,TGTACCAGCAGCCACACTAGCGGCTTCGACGATACGCAGTATTTC,CTSSHTSGFDDTQYF
TRBD1,TRBV11-2,TRBJ2-5,NA,TGTGCCAGTGGCCTAGGGACAGTACAAGAGATCCAGTACTTC,CASGLGTVQEIQYF
NA,TRBV6-2/TRBV6-3,TRBJ1-5,NA,TGTACCAGCAGTTACTATGGGCAGGGGTTGGAGAATCAGCCCCAGCATTTT,CTSSYYGQGLENQPQHF
TRBD1,TRBV2,TRBJ2-4,few,TGTGCCAGCGGACAAGACAGGGCGTCTGCCAAAAACATTCAGTACTTC,CASGQDRASAKNIQYF
NA,TRBV28,TRBJ1-2,NA,TGCGCCAGCAGCTCCACAGGGCGAGACGGCTACACCTTC,CASSSTGRDGYTF
TRBD2,TRBV5-1,TRBJ2-7,once,TGCGCCAACAGCTCGGCGGGAGGGATGGACGAGCAGTACTTC,CANSSAGGMDEQYF
TRBD1,TRBV18,TRBJ1-1,NA,TGTGCCAGCTCACCTGACAGGGAGAGGAACACTGAAGCTTTCTTT,CASSPDRERNTEAFF
TRBD2,TRBV5-1,TRBJ2-3,NA,TGCGCCAACAGCTTGGGGACTAGCGGACTCGCAGATACGCAGTATTTT,CANSLGTSGLADTQYF
NA,TRBV28,TRBJ2-2,NA,TGTGCCAGCAGTTTATTAGGGGCAGCCGGGGAGCCGTTTTTT,CASSLLGAAGEPFF
TRBD2,TRBV6-5,TRBJ2-1,NA,TGTGCCAGCAGGGGACTAGGGGGGGAACACCATGAGCAGATCTTC,CASRGLGGEHHEQIF
TRBD2,TRBV11-2,TRBJ2-5,NA,TGTGCCATCAGCTTACGTCCTGGACTAGCGGCGTACCGAGAGACCCAGTATTTC,CAISLRPGLAAYRETQYF
NA,TRBV12-3/TRBV12-4,TRBJ1-1,NA,TGTGCCAGAAGCGCAGGGAGCACTGAAGCTTTTTTT,CARSAGSTEAFF
TRBD2,TRBV11-2,TRBJ2-2,NA,TGTGCCAGTAGCTTAGCGGGAGCCTGCACCGGGGAGCCGTTTTTT,CASSLAGACTGEPFF
NA,TRBV28,TRBJ2-1,many,TGTGCCAGCAGTCCTCCTCTCAGGAGGGTCTACAATGAGCAGTTCTTC,CASSPPLRRVYNEQFF
NA,TRBV6-5,TRBJ2-6,once,TGTGCCAGCAGGCCAGCGGATAGATCCGGGGCCAACGTCCTGACTTTC,CASRPADRSGANVLTF
TRBD1,TRBV11-2,TRBJ2-2,NA,TGTGCCAGCAGCATCCAGATAGGGGGCAGGGAGTTGTTTTTT,CASSIQIGGRELFF
NA,TRBV12-3/TRBV12-4,TRBJ2-3,NA,TGTGCCAGCAGTAATGGGCCGAAAAGCACAGATACGCAGTATTTT,CASSNGPKSTDTQYF
TRBD2,TRBV10-3,TRBJ2-1,once,TGTGTCATCAGTGTGCGGGAGGAGGGTTACAATGAGCGGTTCTTC,CVISVREEGYNERFF
NA,TRBV4-2,TRBJ2-7,NA,TGTGCCAGCAGCCGAAACCCGGTACTTTTCTACGATCAGTACTTC,CASSRNPVLFYDQYF
NA,TRBV11-2,TRBJ2-7,NA,TGTGCCAGCGGTATAACTGACACTGCCTACGAGCAGTACTTC,CASGITDTAYEQYF
NA,TRBV11-1,TRBJ2-6,medium-sized,TGTGCCAGCAGCCCCCGGGGGAGCGGTGTTAACTCTGGGGCCAACGTCCTGACTTTC,CASSPRGSGVNSGANVLTF
NA,TRBV29-1,TRBJ2-1,NA,TGCATCGTGGAGGGGGCAGAAGACAATGAGCAGTTCTTC,CIVEGAEDNEQFF
NA,TRBV12-3/TRBV12-4,TRBJ2-1,NA,TGTGCCAGCAGTGAGGGAGGGGGCGGTAATGAAGAATTCTTC,CASSEGGGGNEEFF
NA,TRBV5-1,TRBJ1-1,NA,TGCGCCAGCAGCTCCCCGAAGGATTTGAACAATCTGAAACTCCCTGAAGCTTTCTTT,CASSSPKDLNNLKLPEAFF
TRBD1,TRBV12-3/TRBV12-4,TRBJ2-7,NA,TGTGACAGCAGCCCCCGGGACAGAACCTACGAGCAGTATTTC,CDSSPRDRTYEQYF
TRBD2,TRBV10-1,TRBJ2-3,NA,TGCGCCAGCAGTGATGGGGAACTAGCGAAGGAGGACGATACGCAGTATTTT,CASSDGELAKEDDTQYF
TRBD2,TRBV4-1,TRBJ2-1,NA,TGCGCCAGCAGCCAACCGTGGGGACTAGTAGACTACAATGAGCGGTTCTTC,CASSQPWGLVDYNERFF
NA,TRBV28,TRBJ2-7,few,TGTGCCATTCAGAGAGCCAGAACTTCCTACGAGCAGTACTTC,CAIQRARTSYEQYF
NA,TRBV5-5,TRBJ1-1,NA,TGTGCCAACAGCGGGGGGGACACTGAAGCTTTCTTT,CANSGGDTEAFF
TRBD2,TRBV6-6,TRBJ2-1,NA,TGTGCCAGCAGTTCTGTGACTAGCGGATACAATGAGCAGTTCTTC,CASSSVTSGYNEQFF